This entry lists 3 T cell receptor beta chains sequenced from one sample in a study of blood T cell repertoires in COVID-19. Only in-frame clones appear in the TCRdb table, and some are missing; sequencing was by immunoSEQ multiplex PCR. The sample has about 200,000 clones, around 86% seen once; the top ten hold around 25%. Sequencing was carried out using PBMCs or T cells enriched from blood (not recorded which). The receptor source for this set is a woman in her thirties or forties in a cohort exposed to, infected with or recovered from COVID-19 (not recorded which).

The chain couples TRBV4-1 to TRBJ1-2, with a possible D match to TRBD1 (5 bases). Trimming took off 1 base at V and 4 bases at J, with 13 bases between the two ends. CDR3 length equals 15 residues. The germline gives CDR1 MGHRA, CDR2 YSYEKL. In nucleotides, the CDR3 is TGCGCCAGCAGCCAAGGTAAAGAGACAGCCTATGGCTACACCTTC. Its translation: CASSQGKETAYGYTF.

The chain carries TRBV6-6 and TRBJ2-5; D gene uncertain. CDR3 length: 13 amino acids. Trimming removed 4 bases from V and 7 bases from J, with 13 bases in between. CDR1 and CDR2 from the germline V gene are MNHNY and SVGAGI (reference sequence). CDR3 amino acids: CASSSLERVTQYF. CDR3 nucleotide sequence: TGTGCCAGCAGTTCCCTAGAGCGCGTGACCCAGTACTTC.

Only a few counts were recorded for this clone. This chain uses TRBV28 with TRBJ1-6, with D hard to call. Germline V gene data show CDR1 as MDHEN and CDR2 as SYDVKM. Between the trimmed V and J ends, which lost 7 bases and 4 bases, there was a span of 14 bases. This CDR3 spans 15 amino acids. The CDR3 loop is CASTQTERYNSPLHF. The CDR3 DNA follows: TGTGCCAGCACTCAAACAGAAAGATATAATTCACCCCTCCACTTT.